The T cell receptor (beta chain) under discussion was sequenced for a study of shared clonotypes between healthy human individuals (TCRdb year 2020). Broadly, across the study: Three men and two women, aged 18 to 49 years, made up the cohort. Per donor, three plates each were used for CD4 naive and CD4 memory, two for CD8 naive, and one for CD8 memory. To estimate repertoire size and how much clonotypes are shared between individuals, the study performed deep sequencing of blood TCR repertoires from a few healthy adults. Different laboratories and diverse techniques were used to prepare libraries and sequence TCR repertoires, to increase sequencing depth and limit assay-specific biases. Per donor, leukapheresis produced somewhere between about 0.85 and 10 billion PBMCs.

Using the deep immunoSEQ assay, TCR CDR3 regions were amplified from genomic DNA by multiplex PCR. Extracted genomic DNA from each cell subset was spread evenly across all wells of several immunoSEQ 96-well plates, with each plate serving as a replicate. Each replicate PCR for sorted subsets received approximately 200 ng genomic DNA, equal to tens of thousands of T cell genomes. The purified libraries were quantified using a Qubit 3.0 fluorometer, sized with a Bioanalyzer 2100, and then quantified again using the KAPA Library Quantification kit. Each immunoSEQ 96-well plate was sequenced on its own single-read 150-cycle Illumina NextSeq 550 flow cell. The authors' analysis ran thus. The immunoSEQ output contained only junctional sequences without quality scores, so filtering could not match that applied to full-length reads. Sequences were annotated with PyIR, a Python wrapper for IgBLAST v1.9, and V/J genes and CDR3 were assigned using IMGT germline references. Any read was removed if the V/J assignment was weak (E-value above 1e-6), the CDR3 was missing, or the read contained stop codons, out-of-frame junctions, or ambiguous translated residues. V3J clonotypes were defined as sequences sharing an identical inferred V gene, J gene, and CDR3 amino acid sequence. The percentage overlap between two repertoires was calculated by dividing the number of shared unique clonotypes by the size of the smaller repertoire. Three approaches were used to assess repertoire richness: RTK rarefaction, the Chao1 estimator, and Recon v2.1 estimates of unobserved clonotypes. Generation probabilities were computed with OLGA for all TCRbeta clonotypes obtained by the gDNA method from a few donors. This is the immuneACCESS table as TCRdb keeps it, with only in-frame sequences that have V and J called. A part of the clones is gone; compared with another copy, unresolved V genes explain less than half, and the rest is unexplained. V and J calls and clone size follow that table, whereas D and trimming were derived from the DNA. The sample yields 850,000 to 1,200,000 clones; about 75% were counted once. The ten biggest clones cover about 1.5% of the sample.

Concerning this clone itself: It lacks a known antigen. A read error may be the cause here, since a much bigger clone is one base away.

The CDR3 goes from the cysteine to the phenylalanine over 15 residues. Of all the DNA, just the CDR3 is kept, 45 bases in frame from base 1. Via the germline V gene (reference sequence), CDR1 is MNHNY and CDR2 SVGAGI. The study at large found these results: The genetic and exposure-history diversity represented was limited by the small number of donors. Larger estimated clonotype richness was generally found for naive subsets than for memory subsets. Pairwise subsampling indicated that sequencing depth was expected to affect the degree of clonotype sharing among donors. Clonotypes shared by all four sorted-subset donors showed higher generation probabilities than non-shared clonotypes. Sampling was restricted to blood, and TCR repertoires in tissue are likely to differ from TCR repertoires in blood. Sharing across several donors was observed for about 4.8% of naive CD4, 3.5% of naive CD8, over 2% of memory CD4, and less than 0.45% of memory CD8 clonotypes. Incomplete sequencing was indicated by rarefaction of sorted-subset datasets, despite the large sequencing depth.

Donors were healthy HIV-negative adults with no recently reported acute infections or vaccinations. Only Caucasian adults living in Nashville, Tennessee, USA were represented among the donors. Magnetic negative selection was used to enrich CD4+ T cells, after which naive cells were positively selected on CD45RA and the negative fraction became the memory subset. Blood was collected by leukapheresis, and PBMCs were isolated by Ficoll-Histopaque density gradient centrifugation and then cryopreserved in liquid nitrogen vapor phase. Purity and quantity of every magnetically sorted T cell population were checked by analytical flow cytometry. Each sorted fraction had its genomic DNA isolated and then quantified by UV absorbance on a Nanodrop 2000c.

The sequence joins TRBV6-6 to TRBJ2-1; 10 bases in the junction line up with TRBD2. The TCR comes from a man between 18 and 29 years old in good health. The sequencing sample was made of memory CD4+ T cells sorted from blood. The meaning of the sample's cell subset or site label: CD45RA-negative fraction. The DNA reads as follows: TGTACCAGCAGAACTAGCGGGAAGACCTACAATGAGCAGTTCTTC. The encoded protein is CTSRTSGKTYNEQFF.